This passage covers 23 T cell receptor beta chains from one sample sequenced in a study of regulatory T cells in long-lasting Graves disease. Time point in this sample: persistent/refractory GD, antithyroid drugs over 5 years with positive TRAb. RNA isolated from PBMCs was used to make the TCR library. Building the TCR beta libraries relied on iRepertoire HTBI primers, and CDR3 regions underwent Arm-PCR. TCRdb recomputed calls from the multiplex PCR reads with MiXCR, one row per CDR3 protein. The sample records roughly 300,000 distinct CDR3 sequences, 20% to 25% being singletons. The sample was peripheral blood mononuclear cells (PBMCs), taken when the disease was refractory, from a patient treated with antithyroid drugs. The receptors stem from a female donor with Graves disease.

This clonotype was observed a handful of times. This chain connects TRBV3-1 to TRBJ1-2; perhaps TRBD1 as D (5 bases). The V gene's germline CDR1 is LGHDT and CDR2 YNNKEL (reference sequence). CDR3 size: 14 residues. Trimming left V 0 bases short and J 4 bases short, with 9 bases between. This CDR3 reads CASSQDRGSYGYTF. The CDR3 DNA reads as TGTGCCAGCAGCCAAGATAGGGGTAGCTATGGCTACACCTTC.

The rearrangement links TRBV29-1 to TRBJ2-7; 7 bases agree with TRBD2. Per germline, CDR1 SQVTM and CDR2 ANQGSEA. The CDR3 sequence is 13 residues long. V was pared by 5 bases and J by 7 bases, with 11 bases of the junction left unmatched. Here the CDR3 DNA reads TGCAGCGTTAGCGGGATCCCTCCTAGGGAGCAGTACTTC. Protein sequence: CSVSGIPPREQYF.

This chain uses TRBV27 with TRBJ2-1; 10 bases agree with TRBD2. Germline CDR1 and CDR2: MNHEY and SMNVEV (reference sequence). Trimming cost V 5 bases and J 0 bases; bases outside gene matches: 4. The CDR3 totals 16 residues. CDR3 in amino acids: CASSGPSGSSYNEQFF. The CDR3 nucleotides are TGTGCCAGCAGTGGCCCTAGCGGGAGCTCCTACAATGAGCAGTTCTTC.

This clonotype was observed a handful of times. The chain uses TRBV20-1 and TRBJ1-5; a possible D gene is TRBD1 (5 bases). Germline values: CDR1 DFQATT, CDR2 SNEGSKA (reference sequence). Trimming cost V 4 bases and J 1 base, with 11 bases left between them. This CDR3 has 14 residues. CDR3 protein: CSAIGGWSNQPQHF. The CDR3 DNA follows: TGCAGTGCTATCGGGGGTTGGAGCAATCAGCCCCAGCATTTT.

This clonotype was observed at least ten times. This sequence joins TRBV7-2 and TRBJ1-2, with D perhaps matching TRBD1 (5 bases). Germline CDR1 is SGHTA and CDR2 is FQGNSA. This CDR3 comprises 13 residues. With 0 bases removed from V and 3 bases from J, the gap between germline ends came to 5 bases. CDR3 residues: CASSLAGDYGYTF. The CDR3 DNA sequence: TGTGCCAGCAGCTTAGCAGGGGACTATGGCTACACCTTC.

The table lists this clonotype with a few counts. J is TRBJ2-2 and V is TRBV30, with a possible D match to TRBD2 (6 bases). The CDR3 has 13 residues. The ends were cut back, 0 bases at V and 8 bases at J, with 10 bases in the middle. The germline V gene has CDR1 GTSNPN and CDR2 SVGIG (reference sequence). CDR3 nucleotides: TGTGCCTGGAGTGTAGGAGGGAGTGGGGAGCTGTTTTTT. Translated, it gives CAWSVGGSGELFF.

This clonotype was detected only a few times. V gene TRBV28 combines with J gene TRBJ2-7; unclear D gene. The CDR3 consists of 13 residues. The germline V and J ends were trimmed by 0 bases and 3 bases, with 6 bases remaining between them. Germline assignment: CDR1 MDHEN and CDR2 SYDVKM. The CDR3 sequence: CASSLWSVYEQYF. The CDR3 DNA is TGTGCCAGCAGTTTATGGTCAGTCTACGAGCAGTACTTC.

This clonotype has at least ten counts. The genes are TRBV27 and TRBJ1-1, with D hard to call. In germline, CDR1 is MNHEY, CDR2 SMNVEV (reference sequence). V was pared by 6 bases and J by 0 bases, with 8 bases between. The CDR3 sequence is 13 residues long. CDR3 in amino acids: CASSLELNTEAFF. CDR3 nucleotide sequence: TGTGCCAGCAGCTTAGAATTGAACACTGAAGCTTTCTTT.

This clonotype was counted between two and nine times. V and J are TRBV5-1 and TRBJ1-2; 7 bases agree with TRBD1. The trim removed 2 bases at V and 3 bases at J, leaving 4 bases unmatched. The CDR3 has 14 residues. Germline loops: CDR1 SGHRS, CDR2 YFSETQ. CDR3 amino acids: CASSFGQDHYGYTF. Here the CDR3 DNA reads TGCGCCAGCAGCTTTGGACAGGACCACTATGGCTACACCTTC.

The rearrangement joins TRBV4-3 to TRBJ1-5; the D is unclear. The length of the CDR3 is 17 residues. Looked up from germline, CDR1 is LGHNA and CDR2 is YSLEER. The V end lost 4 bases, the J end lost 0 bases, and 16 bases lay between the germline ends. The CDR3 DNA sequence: TGCGCCAGCAGCCCCCAGCTTGCACCGGGTAGCAATCAGCCCCAGCATTTT. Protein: CASSPQLAPGSNQPQHF.

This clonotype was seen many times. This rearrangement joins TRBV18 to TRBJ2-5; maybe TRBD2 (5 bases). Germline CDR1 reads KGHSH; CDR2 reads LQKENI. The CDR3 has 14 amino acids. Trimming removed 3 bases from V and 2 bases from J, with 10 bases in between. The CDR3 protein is CASSPEGGQETQYF. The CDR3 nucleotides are TGTGCCAGCTCACCCGAGGGCGGACAAGAGACCCAGTACTTC.

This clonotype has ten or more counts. CDR3 sequence: CASSGQGAEKLFF. CDR3 DNA sequence: TGTGCCAGCTCGGGACAGGGGGCTGAAAAACTGTTTTTT. V and J are TRBV18 and TRBJ1-4, with TRBD1 matching 12 bases. The CDR3 is made up of 13 amino acids. V trimming: 6 bases; J trimming: 7 bases; junction bases outside the gene matches: 0. The V gene's germline CDR1 is KGHSH and CDR2 LQKENI.

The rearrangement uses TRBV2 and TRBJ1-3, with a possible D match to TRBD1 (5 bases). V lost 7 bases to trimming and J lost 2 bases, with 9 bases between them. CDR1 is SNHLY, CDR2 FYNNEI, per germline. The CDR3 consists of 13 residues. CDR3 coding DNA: TGTGCCAGCAATCCGGGGGCTGGAAACACCATATATTTT. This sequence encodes CASNPGAGNTIYF.

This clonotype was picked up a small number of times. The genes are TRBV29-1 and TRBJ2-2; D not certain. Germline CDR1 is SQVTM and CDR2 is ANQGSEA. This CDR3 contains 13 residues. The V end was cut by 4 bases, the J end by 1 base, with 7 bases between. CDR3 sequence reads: CSVGQLNTGELFF. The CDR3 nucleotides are TGCAGCGTTGGACAATTGAACACCGGGGAGCTGTTTTTT.

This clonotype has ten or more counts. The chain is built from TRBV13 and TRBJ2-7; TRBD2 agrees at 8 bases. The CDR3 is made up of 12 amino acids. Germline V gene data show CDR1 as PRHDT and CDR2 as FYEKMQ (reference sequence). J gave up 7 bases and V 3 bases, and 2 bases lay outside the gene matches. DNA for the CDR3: TGTGCCAGCAGCTTGTCTAGCGGGGAGCAGTACTTC. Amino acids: CASSLSSGEQYF.

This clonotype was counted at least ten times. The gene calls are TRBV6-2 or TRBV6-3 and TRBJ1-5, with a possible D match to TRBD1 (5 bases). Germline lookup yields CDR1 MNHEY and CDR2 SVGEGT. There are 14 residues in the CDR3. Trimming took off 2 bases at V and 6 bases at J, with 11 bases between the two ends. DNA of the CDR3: TGTGCCAGCAGTTACGGGACCGAGAGTCAGCCCCAGCATTTT. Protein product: CASSYGTESQPQHF.

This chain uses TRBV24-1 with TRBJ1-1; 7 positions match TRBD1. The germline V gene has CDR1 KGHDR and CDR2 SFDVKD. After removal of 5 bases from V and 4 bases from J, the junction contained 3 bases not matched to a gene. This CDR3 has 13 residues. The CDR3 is CATSAGTATEAFF. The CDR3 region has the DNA TGTGCCACCAGTGCCGGGACAGCCACTGAAGCTTTCTTT.

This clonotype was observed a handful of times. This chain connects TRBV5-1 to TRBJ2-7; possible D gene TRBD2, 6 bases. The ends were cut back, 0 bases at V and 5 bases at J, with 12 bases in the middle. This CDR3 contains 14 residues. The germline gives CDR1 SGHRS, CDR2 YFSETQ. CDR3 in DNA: TGCGCCAGCAGCTTGGCACGGGGGAGCCACGAGCAGTACTTC. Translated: CASSLARGSHEQYF.

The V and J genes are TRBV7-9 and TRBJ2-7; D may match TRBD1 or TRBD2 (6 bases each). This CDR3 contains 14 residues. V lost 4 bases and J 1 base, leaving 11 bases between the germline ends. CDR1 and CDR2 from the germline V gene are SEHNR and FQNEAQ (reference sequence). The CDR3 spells CASSWGAVSYEQYF. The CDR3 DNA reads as TGTGCCAGCAGCTGGGGGGCAGTTTCCTACGAGCAGTACTTC.

CDR3 loop: CSVPDRGSYEQYF. The CDR3 DNA is TGCAGTGTTCCGGACAGGGGGTCCTACGAGCAGTACTTC. The rearrangement joins TRBV20-1 to TRBJ2-7; 10 bases are shared with TRBD1. Germline V CDR1 and CDR2: DFQATT, SNEGSKA (reference sequence). The CDR3 consists of 13 residues. The J segment lost 1 base and the V segment lost 7 bases, leaving 4 bases of the junction unmatched.

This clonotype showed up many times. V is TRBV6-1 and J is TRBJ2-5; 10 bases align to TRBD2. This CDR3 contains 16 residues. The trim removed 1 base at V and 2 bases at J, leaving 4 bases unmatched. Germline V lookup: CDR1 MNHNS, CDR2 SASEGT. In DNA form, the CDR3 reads TGTGCCAGCAGTGAAGAGGGACTAGCGAGACAAGAGACCCAGTACTTC. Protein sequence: CASSEEGLARQETQYF.

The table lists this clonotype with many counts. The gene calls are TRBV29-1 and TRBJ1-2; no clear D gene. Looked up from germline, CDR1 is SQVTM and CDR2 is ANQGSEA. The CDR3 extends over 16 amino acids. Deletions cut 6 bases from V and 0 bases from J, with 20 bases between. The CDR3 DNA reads TGCAGCGTGGACCCCTTACAGTCCTCAGCTAACTATGGCTACACCTTC. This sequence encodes CSVDPLQSSANYGYTF.

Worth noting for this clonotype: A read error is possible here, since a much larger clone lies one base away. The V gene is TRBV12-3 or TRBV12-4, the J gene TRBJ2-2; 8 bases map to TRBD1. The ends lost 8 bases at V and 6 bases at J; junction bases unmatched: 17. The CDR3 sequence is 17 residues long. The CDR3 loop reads CASGSRGRGRFAGELFF. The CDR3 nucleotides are TGTGCCAGCGGTTCCCGTGGCAGGGGGCGCTTTGCCGGGGAGCTGTTTTTT.